The sequence of this TCR beta chain was determined in a study of CD8 T cells in Susac syndrome. Looking at the study overall: Patients with Susac syndrome were therapy-naive, taking corticosteroids, with some also receiving intravenous immunoglobulin, or taking intravenous immunoglobulin alone at the time their blood was drawn.

Both CD4+ and CD8+ T cells were negatively isolated, and TEMRA cells underwent FACS enrichment. This CDR3 has 15 amino acids. In germline, CDR1 is KGHDR, CDR2 SFDVKD. Trimming shortened V by 8 bases and J by 7 bases, and 22 bases separated the two germline ends. RNA was extracted with the RNeasy kit, and a quantity of 0.5 to 1 ug was reverse transcribed using random hexamers. Amplification of TCR beta CDR3 across 54 Vbeta and 13 Jbeta was performed with immunoSEQ multiplex PCR. TCRdb processed the immunoSEQ multiplex PCR reads anew with MiXCR; each CDR3 protein has one entry. The table includes about 240,000 distinct CDR3 sequences, about 96% detected once. With regard to this clonotype: The antigen remains undetermined.

General observations from the study: Susac syndrome CD4+ T cell repertoires showed no clonal expansion.

The chain recombines TRBV24-1 with TRBJ2-5; maybe TRBD1 (5 bases). The clonotype comes from a human donor with Susac syndrome. Sequenced: CD4+ T cells from PBMCs. In DNA, the CDR3 is TGTGCCACCATTATATCAGGGCCGCCGATGACGACCCAGTACTTC. The encoded protein is CATIISGPPMTTQYF.